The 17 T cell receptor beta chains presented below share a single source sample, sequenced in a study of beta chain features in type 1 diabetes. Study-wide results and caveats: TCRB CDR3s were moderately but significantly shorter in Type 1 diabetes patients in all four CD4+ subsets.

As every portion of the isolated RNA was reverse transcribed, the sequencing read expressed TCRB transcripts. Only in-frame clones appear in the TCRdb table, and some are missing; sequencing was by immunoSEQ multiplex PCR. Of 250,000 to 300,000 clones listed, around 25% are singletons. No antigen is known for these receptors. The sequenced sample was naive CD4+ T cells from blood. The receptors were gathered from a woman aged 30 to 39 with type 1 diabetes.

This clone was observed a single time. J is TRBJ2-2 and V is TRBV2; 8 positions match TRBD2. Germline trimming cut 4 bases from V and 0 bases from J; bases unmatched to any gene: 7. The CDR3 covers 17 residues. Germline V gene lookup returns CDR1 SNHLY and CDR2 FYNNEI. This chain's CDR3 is CASSGSGGTANTGELFF. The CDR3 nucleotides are TGTGCCAGCAGTGGAAGCGGGGGAACTGCGAACACCGGGGAGCTGTTTTTT. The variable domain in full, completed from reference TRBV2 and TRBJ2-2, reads EPEVTQTPSHQVTQMGQEVILRCVPISNHLYFYWYRQILGQKVEFLVSFYNNEISEKSEIFDDQFSVERPDGSNFTLKIRSTKLEDSAMYFCASSGSGGTANTGELFFGEGSRLTVL.

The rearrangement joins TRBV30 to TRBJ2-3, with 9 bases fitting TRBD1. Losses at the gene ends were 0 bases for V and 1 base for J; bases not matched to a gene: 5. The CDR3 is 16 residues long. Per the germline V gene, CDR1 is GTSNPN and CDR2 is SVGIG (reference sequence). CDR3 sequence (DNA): TGTGCCTGGAGTGTCCTACAGGGGGCGCGCACAGATACGCAGTATTTT. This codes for CAWSVLQGARTDTQYF.

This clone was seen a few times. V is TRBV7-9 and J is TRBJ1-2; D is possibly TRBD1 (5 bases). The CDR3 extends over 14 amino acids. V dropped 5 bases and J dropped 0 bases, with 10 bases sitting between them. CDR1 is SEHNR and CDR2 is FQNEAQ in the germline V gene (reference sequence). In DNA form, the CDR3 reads TGTGCCAGCAGCCTAGACAGTCCTAACTATGGCTACACCTTC. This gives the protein CASSLDSPNYGYTF.

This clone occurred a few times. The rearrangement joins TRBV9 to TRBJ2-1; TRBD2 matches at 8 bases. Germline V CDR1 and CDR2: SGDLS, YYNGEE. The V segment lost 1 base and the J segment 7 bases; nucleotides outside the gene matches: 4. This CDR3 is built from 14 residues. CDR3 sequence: CASSVMGLENEQFF. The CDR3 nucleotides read TGTGCCAGCAGCGTAATGGGACTAGAGAATGAGCAGTTCTTC.

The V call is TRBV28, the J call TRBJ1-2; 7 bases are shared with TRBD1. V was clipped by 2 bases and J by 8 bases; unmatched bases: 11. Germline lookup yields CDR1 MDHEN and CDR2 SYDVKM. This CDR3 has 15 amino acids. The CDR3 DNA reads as TGTGCCAGCAGTTTAGGAGGGGGCCTGGATAGGGGCTACACCTTC. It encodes CASSLGGGLDRGYTF.

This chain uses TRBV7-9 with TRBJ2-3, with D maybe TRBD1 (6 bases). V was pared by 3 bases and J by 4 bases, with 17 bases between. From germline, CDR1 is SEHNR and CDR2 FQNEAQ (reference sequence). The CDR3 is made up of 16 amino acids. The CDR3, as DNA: TGTGCCAGCAGCTTCGTAAGACAGGACTCCGCAGATACGCAGTATTTT. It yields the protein CASSFVRQDSADTQYF.

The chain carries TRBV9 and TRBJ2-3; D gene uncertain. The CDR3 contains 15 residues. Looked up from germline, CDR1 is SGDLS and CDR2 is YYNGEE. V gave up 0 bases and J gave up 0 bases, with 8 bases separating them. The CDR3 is CASSVGMTSTDTQYF. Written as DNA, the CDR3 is TGTGCCAGCAGCGTAGGGATGACTAGCACAGATACGCAGTATTTT.

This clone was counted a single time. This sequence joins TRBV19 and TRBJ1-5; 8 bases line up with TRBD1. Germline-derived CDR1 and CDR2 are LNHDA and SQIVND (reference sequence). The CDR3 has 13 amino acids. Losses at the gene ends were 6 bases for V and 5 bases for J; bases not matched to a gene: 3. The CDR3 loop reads CASSTQGDQPQHF. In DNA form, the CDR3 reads TGTGCCAGTAGCACACAGGGGGATCAGCCCCAGCATTTT.

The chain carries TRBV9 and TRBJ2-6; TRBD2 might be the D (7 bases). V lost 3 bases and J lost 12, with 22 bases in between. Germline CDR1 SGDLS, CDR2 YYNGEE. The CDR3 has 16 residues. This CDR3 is CASSARGRVPVSVLTF. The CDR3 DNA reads TGTGCCAGCAGCGCGCGGGGGCGTGTTCCGGTTAGCGTCCTGACTTTC. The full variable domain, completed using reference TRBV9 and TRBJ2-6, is DSGVTQTPKHLITATGQRVTLRCSPRSGDLSVYWYQQSLDQGLQFLIQYYNGEERAKGNILERFSAQQFPDLHSELNLSSLELGDSALYFCASSARGRVPVSVLTFGAGSRLTVL.

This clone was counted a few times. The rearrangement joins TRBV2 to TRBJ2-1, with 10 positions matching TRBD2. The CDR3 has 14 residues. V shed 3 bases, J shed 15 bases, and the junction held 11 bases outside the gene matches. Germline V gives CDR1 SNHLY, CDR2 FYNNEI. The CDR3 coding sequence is TGTGCCAGCAGTGACCGGACTAGCGGTCCGAAGCCGTTCTTC. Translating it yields CASSDRTSGPKPFF.

The CDR3: CASSLFSITHSEQYF. The DNA of the CDR3 is TGTGCCAGCAGCTTATTTTCCATAACTCACTCCGAGCAGTACTTC. This chain links TRBV11-3 with TRBJ2-7; no clear D. The CDR3 is 15 residues long. CDR1 is SGHNT and CDR2 is YENEEA in the germline V gene. Trimming shortened V by 2 bases and J by 6 bases, and 17 bases separated the two germline ends.

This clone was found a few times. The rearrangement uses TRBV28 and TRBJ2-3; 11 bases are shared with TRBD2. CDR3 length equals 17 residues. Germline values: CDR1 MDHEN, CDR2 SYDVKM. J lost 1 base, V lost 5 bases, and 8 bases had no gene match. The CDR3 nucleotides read TGTGCCAGCAGTCCGCAGTGGGGACTAGCGGGCACAGATACGCAGTATTTT. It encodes CASSPQWGLAGTDTQYF.

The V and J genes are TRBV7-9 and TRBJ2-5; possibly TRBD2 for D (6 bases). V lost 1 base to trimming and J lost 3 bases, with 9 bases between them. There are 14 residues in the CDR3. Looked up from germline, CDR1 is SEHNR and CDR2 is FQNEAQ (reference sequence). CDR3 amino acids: CASSLGGVEETQYF. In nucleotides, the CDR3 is TGTGCCAGCAGCTTAGGGGGGGTCGAAGAGACCCAGTACTTC.

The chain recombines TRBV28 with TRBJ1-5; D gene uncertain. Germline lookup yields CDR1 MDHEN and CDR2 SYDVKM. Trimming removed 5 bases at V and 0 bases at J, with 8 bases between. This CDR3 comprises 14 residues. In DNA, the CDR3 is TGTGCCAGCAGTAACACCCATAGCAATCAGCCCCAGCATTTT. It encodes CASSNTHSNQPQHF.

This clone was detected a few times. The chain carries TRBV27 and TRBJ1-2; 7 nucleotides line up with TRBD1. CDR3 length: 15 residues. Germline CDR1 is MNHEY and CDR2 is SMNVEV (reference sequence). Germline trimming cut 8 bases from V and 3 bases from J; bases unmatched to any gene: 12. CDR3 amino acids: CASGTRQGGYYGYTF. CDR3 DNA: TGTGCCAGCGGTACAAGACAGGGAGGCTACTATGGCTACACCTTC.

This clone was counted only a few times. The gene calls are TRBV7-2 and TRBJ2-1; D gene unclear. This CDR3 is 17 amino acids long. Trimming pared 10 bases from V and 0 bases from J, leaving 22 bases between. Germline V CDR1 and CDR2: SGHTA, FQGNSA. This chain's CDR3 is CAILNSPPAFSYNEQFF. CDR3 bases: TGTGCCATCCTAAATTCCCCTCCCGCGTTCTCCTACAATGAGCAGTTCTTC.

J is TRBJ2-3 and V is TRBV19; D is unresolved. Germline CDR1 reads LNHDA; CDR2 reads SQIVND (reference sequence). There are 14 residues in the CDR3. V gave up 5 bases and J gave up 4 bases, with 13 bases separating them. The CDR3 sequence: CASSSGPRPDTQYF. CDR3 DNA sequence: TGTGCCAGTAGTTCAGGTCCCCGCCCAGATACGCAGTATTTT. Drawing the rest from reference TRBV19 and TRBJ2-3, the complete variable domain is DGGITQSPKYLFRKEGQNVTLSCEQNLNHDAMYWYRQDPGQGLRLIYYSQIVNDFQKGDIAEGYSVSREKKESFPLTVTSAQKNPTAFYLCASSSGPRPDTQYFGPGTRLTVL.